A single count supports the clone carrying this T cell receptor beta chain. TCRdb keeps only in-frame clones here, not all; method: immunoSEQ multiplex PCR. Seen here are some 120,000 clones, just over 90% observed once, and the top ten hold 1.8%. The data derive from a study of blood T cell repertoires in COVID-19. Study at large: Some COVID-19 samples were acute and others convalescent; all came from the United States, Italy and Spain.

The CDR3 is made up of 17 amino acids. The receptor's source is a human donor with active COVID-19. The donor label of this sample is uncertain. This chain joins TRBV21-1 and TRBJ2-7; no DNA check was done on the table's D call, TRBD2. TRBV21-1 is a recognized pseudogene. The sample comprised peripheral blood. The CDR3 DNA sequence: TGTGCCAGCAGCGCTCCAATGGCTAGCGGGGCCTCCTACGAGCAGTACTTC. The encoded protein is CASSAPMASGASYEQYF.